The TCR beta chain described here comes from a study of T cells in Graves' hyperthyroidism and ophthalmopathy. This clonotype was recorded many times. The target antigen is unknown. Germline V lookup: CDR1 SNHLY, CDR2 FYNNEI. The ends were cut back, 4 bases at V and 5 bases at J, with 6 bases in the middle. CDR3 length: 12 residues. Using RNA transcripts as the source, TCR beta CDR3 regions were amplified. First-round RT-PCR of the TCR CDR3 relied on the HTBI primer set. TCRdb re-called the multiplex PCR reads through MiXCR, storing one row per CDR3 protein. This table has hundreds of thousands of distinct CDR3 sequences, 13% to 15% appearing once. Study-wide results and caveats: In the blood, most expanded thyroid clonotypes above 0.001 appeared as well.

The TCR sequence derives from a woman aged 40 to 55 with Graves' hyperthyroidism. The sequencing sample was made of blood. The V call is TRBV2, the J call TRBJ2-1; no clear D. The CDR3 sequence: CASSATHNEQFF. The CDR3 coding sequence is TGTGCCAGCAGTGCAACCCACAATGAGCAGTTCTTC.